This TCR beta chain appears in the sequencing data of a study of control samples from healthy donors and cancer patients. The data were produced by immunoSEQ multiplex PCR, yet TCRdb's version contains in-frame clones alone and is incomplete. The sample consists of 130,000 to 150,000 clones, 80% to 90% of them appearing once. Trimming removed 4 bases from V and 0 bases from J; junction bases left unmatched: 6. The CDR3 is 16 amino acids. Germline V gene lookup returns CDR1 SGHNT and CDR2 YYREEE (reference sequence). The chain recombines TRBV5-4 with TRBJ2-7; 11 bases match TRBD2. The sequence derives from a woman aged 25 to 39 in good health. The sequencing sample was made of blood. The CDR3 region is CASSRTGLAASYEQYF. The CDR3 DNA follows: TGTGCCAGCAGCCGAACGGGACTAGCGGCCTCCTACGAGCAGTACTTC.